This T cell receptor beta chain was captured by sequencing in a study of blood T cell repertoires in COVID-19. This CDR3 contains 15 residues. V trimming: 6 bases; J trimming: 8 bases; junction bases outside the gene matches: 13. CDR1 and CDR2 (germline): MDHEN, SYDVKM. Here immunoSEQ multiplex PCR was the method, and the copy in TCRdb shows in-frame clones only, minus some. The sample carries under 200,000 clones, about 86% recorded once. This chain uses TRBV28 with TRBJ2-1; 7 bases line up with TRBD2. Sequencing was performed on PBMCs or T cells enriched from blood (not recorded which). The receptor was isolated from a woman between 50 and 59 years old in a cohort exposed to, infected with or recovered from COVID-19 (not recorded which). CDR3 sequence (DNA): TGTGCCAGCAGGCCGAGACTAGCACCCGTACATGAGCAGTTCTTC. This codes for CASRPRLAPVHEQFF. Together with reference TRBV28 and TRBJ2-1, the CDR3 gives the full variable domain: DVKVTQSSRYLVKRTGEKVFLECVQDMDHENMFWYRQDPGLGLRLIYFSYDVKMKEKGDIPEGYSVSREKKERFSLILESASTNQTSMYLCASRPRLAPVHEQFFGPGTRLTVL.